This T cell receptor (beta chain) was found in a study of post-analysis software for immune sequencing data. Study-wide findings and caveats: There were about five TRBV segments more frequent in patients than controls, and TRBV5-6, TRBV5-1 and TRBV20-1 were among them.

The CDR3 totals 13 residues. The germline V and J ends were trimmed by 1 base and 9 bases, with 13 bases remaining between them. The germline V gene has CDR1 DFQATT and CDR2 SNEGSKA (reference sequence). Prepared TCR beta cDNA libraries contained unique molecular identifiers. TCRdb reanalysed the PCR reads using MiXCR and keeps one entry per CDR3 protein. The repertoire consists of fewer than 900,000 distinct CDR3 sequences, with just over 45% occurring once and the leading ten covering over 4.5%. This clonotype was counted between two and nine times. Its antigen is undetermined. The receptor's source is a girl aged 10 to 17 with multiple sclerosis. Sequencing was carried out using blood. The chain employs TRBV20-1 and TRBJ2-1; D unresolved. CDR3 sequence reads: CSARVSSWGEQFF. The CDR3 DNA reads TGCAGTGCTAGAGTTTCTAGTTGGGGTGAGCAGTTCTTC.